One T cell receptor (beta chain) is described in this entry. This clone's antigen is unknown. The read terminates 3 residues before the CDR3 end, so the remaining end is supplied by the germline J gene. Every participant had a single incident cervical HPV16 infection, and prevalent HPV16 infections were excluded. Cervical HPV DNA was detected by MY09/MY11 PCR, and genotyping was performed by dot-blot hybridization. Fifteen mL of heparinized blood were centrifuged, and the buffy coat was split into aliquots, frozen at -30 degrees C, and then kept at -80 degrees C. QIAGEN kits were used to extract genomic DNA from the buffy coat specimens. TCR beta CDR3 regions were amplified by multiplex PCR from an average of about 1.1 ug genomic DNA per sample using the immunoSEQ assay. The assay corrected primer bias using a complete synthetic TCR repertoire to establish an amplification baseline. The amplicons were sequenced using the Illumina platform. Processing in the source paper ran as follows. Sequence errors were corrected by clustering with frequency ratios and a modified nearest-neighbor algorithm, and the sequences were then analyzed in the immunoSEQ Analyzer using IMGT gene definitions. At each rarefaction depth, TCR richness and evenness were averaged over 20 rarefaction repeats, and samples with fewer sequences than the depth were excluded. V, D and J gene relative abundances were compared between groups with Wilcoxon rank sum tests, applying FDR correction. An intraclass correlation of 95% to 97% for TCR richness and an average of about 77% across some 66 gene segments were obtained from the blinded duplicates. Sourced from immuneACCESS, this table was stored by TCRdb with only in-frame sequences that have V and J called. A share of the clones is absent; for the studies checked, an unresolved V gene accounts for under half, and the remainder has no known explanation. Clone size and V and J calls were adopted from that table, with D and trimming inferred from the DNA. This sample's clone table shows 29,000 or so clones. 2.5% to 3% of the sample is taken by the ten largest.

This sample is part of a study of T cells in women clearing cervical HPV infection (dated by TCRdb to the late 2010s). Describing the broader study: Cases were 20 to 25 women with histologically confirmed HPV16-related CIN3 or worse, including a couple of invasive cancers. The controls were about 25 women whose single incident HPV16 infection cleared within 12 months with no development of precancer or cancer. The exploratory proof-of-principle case-control study was nested within the Guanacaste HPV Natural History Study in Costa Rica and compared TCR repertoires across cervical HPV16 outcomes. Five blinded duplicates per group were added as quality controls, so that 60 or so samples were obtained: around 50 participants and 10 replicates. The parent cohort enrolled roughly 10,000 women aged 18 or older in Guanacaste, Costa Rica, during about 1992 to 1994 and followed them for about 7 years. Blood from cases was drawn at the visit where the lesion was first identified, while blood from controls was drawn once the infection was no longer detected. Cases and controls were matched on year of sample collection and on age within five years. Since only a few of the women had HLA typing available, the possibility that HLA type was acting as a confounder could not be ruled out. For cases, a median interval of approximately 150 days, with an interquartile range of roughly 80 to 200 days, was observed between lesion detection and blood sampling. Cases had a median age of almost 35 years and controls had a median age of approximately 37, with no significant differences in baseline characteristics.

The CDR3 runs 15 residues from the cysteine to the phenylalanine. Of the CDR3's DNA, 36 bases were read; they are in frame from base 1. V lost 5 bases and J lost 4 bases; the stretch between them is 12 bases long. Based on the germline V gene (reference sequence), the CDR1 and CDR2 sequences are LNHDA and SQIVND. The study at large found these results: Random forest classifiers that combined richness and V gene abundances separated cases from controls with an estimated AUC of around 0.84. Across sequencing depths, CIN3+ cases showed significantly higher TCR repertoire richness than controls, but evenness did not differ between the groups. The cross-sectional design could not show whether associations preceded infection or resulted from it; effector/memory subsets and HPV-specific T cells were not isolated. TRBV6-7 relative abundance was lower in cases than in controls (roughly 0.12% versus 0.17%; Bonferroni P = 0.0008). Because the number of T cells per sample was unknown, the richness differences could reflect varying T-cell content rather than repertoire biology.

Material: blood buffy coat. This sequence originates from a woman between 18 and 70 years old with a cervical HPV16 infection that either progressed to CIN3+ or cleared (not recorded which). The receptor chain draws on TRBV19 and TRBJ2-6, with a tentative D gene TRBD1 over 6 matching bases. The CDR3: CASSPHRVGANVLTF. CDR3 bases read: TGTGCCAGTAGTCCGCACAGGGTCGGGGCCAACGTC.